These 31 T cell receptor beta chains came from one sample sequenced in a study of T-cell memory formation after mild COVID-19 (dated by TCRdb to the early 2020s). The method behind the library was 5' RACE. The sequencer was an Illumina NovaSeq 6000. The public reads were reprocessed in TCRdb via fastp at Q25 and MiXCR, keeping in-frame beta chains. Entries are consolidated by CDR3 protein sequence, retaining the most common genes and DNA. Counted in this sample were fewer than 700,000 distinct CDR3 sequences; approximately 21% of them appeared once. Together, the top ten hold under 8.5% of the sample. Sequenced: PBMCs or a T cell subset sorted from them (not recorded which). The receptors stem from an adult woman who had mild COVID-19 (a few samples of this study predate the infection). The sample titles of this study are shuffled in the database, so cell type and time point are left out; the donor was told from shared clones.

V and J are TRBV7-9 and TRBJ2-1; 13 nucleotides agree with TRBD2. Germline V CDR1 and CDR2: SEHNR, FQNEAQ (reference sequence). Trimming removed 5 bases from V and 5 bases from J; junction bases left unmatched: 3. The CDR3 has 15 residues. CDR3 protein: CASSQTSGRNNEQFF. As DNA, the CDR3 is TGTGCCAGCAGCCAGACTAGCGGGAGGAACAATGAGCAGTTCTTC.

This clonotype was seen a few times. This rearrangement joins TRBV27 to TRBJ1-1, with 7 bases identical to TRBD1. The CDR3 spans 16 residues. V lost 8 bases and J lost 0; bases outside the gene matches: 12. Looked up from germline, CDR1 is MNHEY and CDR2 is SMNVEV (reference sequence). CDR3 nucleotide sequence: TGTGCCAGCGCCAGGGGGGGAACGCTAATGAACACTGAAGCTTTCTTT. Amino acids: CASARGGTLMNTEAFF.

The chain employs TRBV18 and TRBJ1-2, with D possibly matching TRBD1 (5 bases). The CDR3 totals 15 residues. Per the germline V gene, CDR1 is KGHSH and CDR2 is LQKENI. The V gene lost 3 bases and the J gene lost 3 bases, with 14 bases spanning the gap. The DNA of the CDR3 is TGTGCCAGCTCACCGGTTGGGACGGCGGACTATGGCTACACCTTC. The encoded protein is CASSPVGTADYGYTF.

This clonotype was picked up a small number of times. The V and J genes are TRBV20-1 and TRBJ2-3; a weak D match, TRBD1 (6 bases). The CDR3 spans 15 residues. Germline loops: CDR1 DFQATT, CDR2 SNEGSKA (reference sequence). V shed 1 base and J shed 1 base, with 12 bases lying between them. The DNA of the CDR3 is TGCAGTGCTAGAGGGGGGCGGCATCGCACAGATACGCAGTATTTT. Translating it yields CSARGGRHRTDTQYF.

The chain joins TRBV5-1 to TRBJ1-2; D not resolved. The V end lost 10 bases, the J end lost 5 bases, and 9 bases lay between the germline ends. The CDR3 has 10 amino acids. Germline V gene lookup returns CDR1 SGHRS and CDR2 YFSETQ. CDR3 nucleotide sequence: TGCGCCCTCCATATTTATGGCTACACCTTC. Encoded protein: CALHIYGYTF.

As to this clonotype: The junction departs from the called germline gene at one end, perhaps through a read error. V is TRBV27 and J is TRBJ2-7; perhaps D is TRBD1 or TRBD2 (5 bases each). The CDR3 spans 13 residues. The germline CDR1 and CDR2 sequences are MNHEY and SMNVEV (reference sequence). CDR3 DNA: TGTGCCAGCAGTTACCGGGACGGCTACGAGCAGCACTTC. Its translation: CASSYRDGYEQHF.

The V call is TRBV5-1, the J call TRBJ2-1; 7 nucleotides align to TRBD2. CDR1 and CDR2 from the germline V gene are SGHRS and YFSETQ. V lost 0 bases to trimming and J lost 3 bases; unmatched junction nucleotides: 9. The CDR3 length is 17 residues. The CDR3 DNA reads as TGCGCCAGCAGCTTGGCGAGGGGAGGGATATTCTACAATGAGCAGTTCTTC. Encoded protein: CASSLARGGIFYNEQFF.

V usage is TRBV5-6 and J usage is TRBJ1-1, with D uncertain. Germline V gives CDR1 SGHDT, CDR2 YYEEEE. Trimming took 2 bases from V and 8 from J, leaving 10 bases between them. The CDR3 consists of 12 residues. The CDR3 loop is CASSFSDLEAFF. Here the CDR3 DNA reads TGTGCCAGCAGCTTCTCCGACTTGGAAGCTTTCTTT.

J is TRBJ2-5 and V is TRBV3-1; tentative D call: TRBD2 (5 bases). Trimming left V 1 base short and J 1 base short, with 10 bases between. The CDR3 runs to 15 residues. Germline V gene data show CDR1 as LGHDT and CDR2 as YNNKEL (reference sequence). In DNA, the CDR3 is TGTGCCAGCAGCCAAGGACAAGCGGCCCAAGAGACCCAGTACTTC. Translation gives CASSQGQAAQETQYF.

This clonotype has more than one count but fewer than ten. This chain links TRBV12-3 or TRBV12-4 with TRBJ2-7; D is tentatively TRBD1 or TRBD2 (5 bases each). V was clipped by 5 bases and J by 4 bases, with 15 bases between them. The CDR3 is 14 residues long. The CDR3 region has the DNA TGTGCCAGCAGTCACTCCGGGACGTCGTACGAGCAGTACTTC. This codes for CASSHSGTSYEQYF.

V and J are TRBV7-9 and TRBJ2-7, with 9 bases aligning to TRBD1. The V gene end was trimmed by 5 bases and the J gene end by 5 bases; junction bases not matched to a gene: 7. The CDR3 runs 14 residues. The germline V gene encodes CDR1 SEHNR and CDR2 FQNEAQ (reference sequence). The CDR3 loop is CASSPGQGPHEQYF. CDR3 coding DNA: TGTGCCAGCAGCCCGGGACAGGGTCCCCACGAGCAGTACTTC. The whole variable domain, filled in from reference TRBV7-9 and TRBJ2-7, reads DTGVSQNPRHKITKRGQNVTFRCDPISEHNRLYWYRQTLGQGPEFLTYFQNEAQLEKSRLLSDRFSAERPKGSFSTLEIQRTEQGDSAMYLCASSPGQGPHEQYFGPGTRLTVT.

This clonotype showed up just a few times. An end of the junction does not agree with germline; a read error may underlie this. The chain couples TRBV5-1 to TRBJ1-1; D not resolved. This CDR3 has 13 residues. The germline gives CDR1 SGHRS, CDR2 YFSETQ. The CDR3 nucleotides are TGCGCCAGCAGCTTGATGGCGGCAGGAACTTTGGACTTT. Translating gives CASSLMAAGTLDF. The entire variable domain, with the rest obtained from reference TRBV5-1 and TRBJ1-1, is as follows: KAGVTQTPRYLIKTRGQQVTLSCSPISGHRSVSWYQQTPGQGLQFLFEYFSETQRNKGNFPGRFSGRQFSNSRSEMNVSTLELGDSALYLCASSLMAAGTLDFGQGTRLTVV.

This clonotype was seen a single time. This chain uses TRBV6-1 with TRBJ2-7; 10 bases agree with TRBD2. There are 19 residues in the CDR3. J gave up 6 bases and V 2 bases, and 19 bases lay outside the gene matches. CDR1 and CDR2 (germline): MNHNS, SASEGT. In DNA form, the CDR3 reads TGTGCCAGCAGTGAAACGGGAATAGCGGGAGGCACCCAGTATAGCGAGCAGTACTTC. It specifies CASSETGIAGGTQYSEQYF.

This clonotype has only a few counts. The chain has TRBV11-2 and TRBJ2-5; the D is unclear. Trimming removed 1 base from V and 4 bases from J, with 13 bases in between. Germline V lookup: CDR1 SGHAT, CDR2 FQNNGV. The CDR3 sequence is 15 residues long. The CDR3 loop reads CASSLGLRLGETQYF. The CDR3 nucleotides read TGTGCCAGCAGCTTAGGATTACGGCTCGGAGAGACCCAGTACTTC. The complete variable domain, with remaining parts taken from reference TRBV11-2 and TRBJ2-5, reads EAGVAQSPRYKIIEKRQSVAFWCNPISGHATLYWYQQILGQGPKLLIQFQNNGVVDDSQLPKDRFSAERLKGVDSTLKIQPAKLEDSAVYLCASSLGLRLGETQYFGPGTRLLVL.

The rearrangement uses TRBV7-2 and TRBJ2-3; D might be TRBD1 (6 bases). The V and J ends lost 11 bases and 7 bases respectively, with 13 bases between them. This CDR3 has 11 amino acids. The germline gives CDR1 SGHTA, CDR2 FQGNSA. The CDR3 sequence: CAGLQGYTQYF. DNA for the CDR3: TGTGCCGGCCTCCAGGGGTATACGCAGTATTTT.

This clonotype has only a few counts. The V call is TRBV12-3 or TRBV12-4, the J call TRBJ2-7, with D uncertain. The CDR3 covers 12 residues. V lost 7 bases to trimming and J lost 4 bases, with 11 bases between them. The CDR3 DNA is TGTGCCAGCAAAGCAAATGGATACGAGCAGTACTTC. Its protein product is CASKANGYEQYF.

The count of this clonotype is one. The chain employs TRBV30 and TRBJ1-1; D perhaps matches TRBD1 (6 bases). Deletions cut 5 bases from V and 4 bases from J, with 17 bases between. The CDR3 has 14 amino acids. CDR1 and CDR2 (germline): GTSNPN, SVGIG (reference sequence). CDR3 sequence: CAWAPGHLTTEAFF. The CDR3 DNA reads TGTGCCTGGGCCCCGGGACACCTGACCACTGAAGCTTTCTTT.

V usage is TRBV15 and J usage is TRBJ1-2, with D possibly being TRBD1 (5 bases). CDR1 is LNHNV, CDR2 YYDKDF, per germline (reference sequence). This CDR3 region has 15 residues. Trimming removed 1 base at V and 7 bases at J, with 16 bases between. CDR3 DNA sequence: TGTGCCACCAGCAGAGTGCCCGGGACCCTGGGTGGCTACACCTTC. Encoded protein: CATSRVPGTLGGYTF.

The CDR3 protein is CATSEDRDSSSYNEQFF. The CDR3, as DNA: TGTGCCACCAGTGAGGACCGGGACTCAAGCTCCTACAATGAGCAGTTCTTC. This sequence joins TRBV24-1 and TRBJ2-1; possibly TRBD2 for D (6 bases). The CDR3 contains 17 residues. The V end lost 4 bases, the J end lost 0 bases, and 15 bases lay between the germline ends. Germline lookup yields CDR1 KGHDR and CDR2 SFDVKD.

This clonotype appeared a few times. Written as DNA, the CDR3 is TGTGCCAGCAGCTTGGCGGCCGGGTTTAACTATGGCTACACCTTC. It specifies CASSLAAGFNYGYTF. J is TRBJ1-2 and V is TRBV7-2, with D hard to call. CDR3 length: 15 residues. Deletions cut 3 bases from V and 1 base from J, with 12 bases between. Per the germline V gene, CDR1 is SGHTA and CDR2 is FQGNSA.

This clonotype was counted ten times or more. J is TRBJ1-2 and V is TRBV4-1; no firm D call. In germline, CDR1 is MGHRA, CDR2 YSYEKL. The CDR3 loop spans 14 amino acids. V lost 0 bases and J lost 2, with 7 bases in between. CDR3 protein: CASSQDRGNYGYTF. DNA for the CDR3: TGCGCCAGCAGCCAAGATCGCGGAAACTATGGCTACACCTTC.

This clonotype has only a few counts. V usage is TRBV5-6 and J usage is TRBJ2-5; tentatively, D is TRBD1 or TRBD2 (5 bases each). Germline lookup yields CDR1 SGHDT and CDR2 YYEEEE. The CDR3 extends over 15 amino acids. The V gene lost 3 bases and the J gene lost 9 bases, with 21 bases spanning the gap. CDR3 DNA: TGTGCCAGCAGCTCCCGGGGCGAAGGAGAAAGGCCCCAGTACTTC. Amino acid sequence: CASSSRGEGERPQYF.

The DNA for the CDR3 is TGTGCCAGCAGCCGGGACAGGGGGCCCAACACTGAAGCTTTCTTT. This encodes CASSRDRGPNTEAFF. J is TRBJ1-1 and V is TRBV14, with 12 bases fitting TRBD1. CDR3 length equals 15 residues. CDR1 and CDR2 from the germline V gene are SGHDN and FVKESK. After removal of 4 bases from V and 2 bases from J, the junction contained 2 bases not matched to a gene. The whole variable domain, filled in from reference TRBV14 and TRBJ1-1, reads EAGVTQFPSHSVIEKGQTVTLRCDPISGHDNLYWYRRVMGKEIKFLLHFVKESKQDESGMPNNRFLAERTGGTYSTLKVQPAELEDSGVYFCASSRDRGPNTEAFFGQGTRLTVV.

This clonotype has ten or more counts. The rearrangement uses TRBV12-3 or TRBV12-4 and TRBJ1-1; D unresolved. V was cut by 5 bases and J by 7 bases, with 14 bases left in between. The CDR3 runs to 13 residues. CDR3 DNA sequence: TGTGCCAGCAGTGCCGTGGAGGGCCTTGAAGCTTTCTTT. Protein: CASSAVEGLEAFF.

This clonotype was counted only a few times. One junction end does not reproduce the germline sequence, and a read error may be involved. CDR3 DNA: TGTGCCAGCAGTTTTTTTAAGGGGGGCAACCAGCCCCAGCATTTT. Translation gives CASSFFKGGNQPQHF. The V call is TRBV12-3 or TRBV12-4, the J call TRBJ1-5; possible D gene TRBD1, 6 bases. This CDR3 has 15 residues.

The gene calls are TRBV4-1 and TRBJ2-5; D is unclear. CDR1 MGHRA and CDR2 YSYEKL come from the germline V gene. With 6 bases removed from V and 3 bases from J, the gap between germline ends came to 11 bases. The CDR3 is 13 amino acids. The CDR3 DNA reads as TGCGCCAGCAGTGACAACTGGAAAGAGACCCAGTACTTC. Encoded protein: CASSDNWKETQYF.

The chain is built from TRBV7-2 and TRBJ2-5; the D call may be TRBD1 or TRBD2 (5 bases each). Per germline, CDR1 SGHTA and CDR2 FQGNSA. CDR3 length equals 16 residues. Trimming shortened V by 6 bases and J by 0 bases, and 17 bases separated the two germline ends. The CDR3, as DNA: TGTGCCAGCAGTTATCTAAGTAAGGGACACCAAGAGACCCAGTACTTC. It translates to CASSYLSKGHQETQYF.

There are a few counts of this clonotype. The gene calls are TRBV5-1 and TRBJ2-7; D might be TRBD1 (7 bases). The CDR3 covers 14 residues. Trimming removed 2 bases at V and 4 bases at J, with 13 bases between. Germline V gene data show CDR1 as SGHRS and CDR2 as YFSETQ. CDR3 sequence reads: CASSFEGAGYEQYF. CDR3 nucleotide sequence: TGCGCCAGCAGCTTCGAGGGGGCGGGGTACGAGCAGTACTTC.

The rearrangement links TRBV2 to TRBJ1-1; TRBD1 aligns across 8 bases. The CDR3 is made up of 13 amino acids. V shed 6 bases and J 8 bases; nucleotides not matched to a gene: 8. Germline V gives CDR1 SNHLY, CDR2 FYNNEI. The CDR3 sequence: CASRGTGAGEAFF. Written as DNA, the CDR3 is TGTGCCAGCAGAGGGACAGGTGCGGGGGAAGCTTTCTTT.

This clonotype has just a few counts. The chain couples TRBV5-1 to TRBJ2-7; D call uncertain. The CDR3 sequence is 15 residues long. The V end lost 1 base, the J end lost 4 bases, and 15 bases lay between the germline ends. CDR1 is SGHRS and CDR2 is YFSETQ in the germline V gene. The CDR3 loop reads CASSLNIIGIYEQYF. DNA for the CDR3: TGCGCCAGCAGCTTGAACATTATTGGAATTTACGAGCAGTACTTC.

In its sample, this clonotype was seen many times. This chain uses TRBV3-1 with TRBJ2-7; no firm D call. The length of the CDR3 is 11 residues. Per germline, CDR1 LGHDT and CDR2 YNNKEL (reference sequence). Trimming left V 2 bases short and J 1 base short, with 0 bases between. CDR3 DNA: TGTGCCAGCAGCCAATCCTACGAGCAGTACTTC. Its translation is CASSQSYEQYF.